The 16 T cell receptor beta chains below come from one sample, sequenced in a study of T-cell reconstitution after alpha-beta-depleted transplantation in children. The TCRbeta library was prepared with unique molecular identifiers. TCRdb analysed the PCR reads with MiXCR anew, one entry per CDR3 protein. The sample includes some 600,000 distinct CDR3 sequences, approximately 13% of them seen just once. The sample here was PBMCs, mostly from graft donor cells, taken 360 days after TCRalphabeta/CD19-depleted stem cell transplant. The source is a male patient between 5 and 17 years old who had a stem cell transplant for acute myeloid leukemia, so the T cells may come from the graft donor.

This clonotype was counted at least ten times. This chain connects TRBV9 to TRBJ2-1, with D possibly being TRBD2 (6 bases). Trimming removed 7 bases from V and 2 bases from J, with 7 bases in between. CDR1 is SGDLS, CDR2 YYNGEE, per germline. The CDR3 is 12 residues long. The CDR3 protein is CASGTPYNEQFF. The CDR3 region has the DNA TGTGCCAGCGGGACTCCCTACAATGAGCAGTTCTTC. The variable domain in full, with the rest retrieved from reference TRBV9 and TRBJ2-1, is DSGVTQTPKHLITATGQRVTLRCSPRSGDLSVYWYQQSLDQGLQFLIQYYNGEERAKGNILERFSAQQFPDLHSELNLSSLELGDSALYFCASGTPYNEQFFGPGTRLTVL.

The genes are TRBV29-1 and TRBJ1-6, with D unresolved. The CDR3 length is 13 residues. From germline, CDR1 is SQVTM and CDR2 ANQGSEA. V lost 4 bases, J lost 7 bases, and 11 bases lay in between. The CDR3 DNA reads TGCAGCGTTGGATACTCGCTCAATTCACCCCTCCACTTT. Amino acids: CSVGYSLNSPLHF.

This clonotype was counted many times. This chain's CDR3 is CSVKGGGRPGEQYF. The CDR3 DNA is TGCAGTGTGAAAGGGGGCGGACGCCCTGGCGAGCAGTACTTC. The rearrangement links TRBV20-1 to TRBJ2-7, with 7 bases identical to TRBD1. This CDR3 is built from 14 residues. CDR1 and CDR2 from the germline V gene are DFQATT and SNEGSKA (reference sequence). V gave up 7 bases and J gave up 6 bases; unmatched junction bases: 15.

There are a few counts of this clonotype. The rearrangement links TRBV5-5 to TRBJ2-7, with 7 bases fitting TRBD2. The CDR3 is 15 residues long. From germline, CDR1 is SGHKS and CDR2 YYEKEE (reference sequence). V was pared by 4 bases and J by 6 bases, with 13 bases of the junction left unmatched. The CDR3: CASSPLARPFGEQYF. The CDR3 nucleotides read TGTGCCAGCAGCCCACTAGCGCGTCCCTTCGGCGAGCAGTACTTC.

The chain joins TRBV24-1 to TRBJ2-1; D perhaps matches TRBD2 (6 bases). In germline, CDR1 is KGHDR, CDR2 SFDVKD. V shed 3 bases and J shed 0 bases, with 11 bases lying between them. The CDR3 is 16 amino acids. The CDR3 nucleotides are TGTGCCACCAGTGATGGCTGGCGGGACTCCTACAATGAGCAGTTCTTC. Protein: CATSDGWRDSYNEQFF.

This rearrangement joins TRBV7-3 to TRBJ2-3; 7 nucleotides line up with TRBD2. V was pared by 3 bases and J by 5 bases, with 11 bases of the junction left unmatched. CDR1 and CDR2 (germline): SGHTA, FQGTGA. The CDR3 has 16 amino acids. The CDR3 DNA follows: TGTGCCAGCAGCTTCATTAGCGGGCGCAACGGAGATACGCAGTATTTT. As protein: CASSFISGRNGDTQYF.

This clonotype was seen a handful of times. The CDR3 here is CASSVAGGPINEQFF. DNA for the CDR3: TGTGCCAGCAGCGTAGCGGGAGGGCCGATTAATGAGCAGTTCTTC. The V and J genes are TRBV9 and TRBJ2-1; 8 bases match TRBD2. CDR3 length: 15 amino acids. Unmatched junction bases numbered 6, after V lost 0 bases and J lost 7 bases. Germline CDR1 is SGDLS and CDR2 is YYNGEE.

In its sample, this clonotype was seen a few times. The chain links TRBV20-1 to TRBJ2-1; 10 nucleotides line up with TRBD2. Trimming at V came to 3 bases and at J to 4 bases, leaving 3 bases not matched to a gene. This CDR3 is built from 14 residues. Looked up from germline, CDR1 is DFQATT and CDR2 is SNEGSKA (reference sequence). The CDR3 nucleotides read TGCAGTGCTAGTAGCGGGAGGATTTACAATGAGCAGTTCTTC. Protein: CSASSGRIYNEQFF.

The chain employs TRBV20-1 and TRBJ2-7; D not certain. Deletions cut 1 base from V and 4 bases from J, with 17 bases between. The CDR3 contains 15 residues. CDR1 DFQATT and CDR2 SNEGSKA come from the germline V gene (reference sequence). The CDR3: CSARVPSTAVYEQYF. CDR3 coding DNA: TGCAGTGCTAGAGTCCCCTCGACTGCCGTATACGAGCAGTACTTC.

There are a few counts of this clonotype. V gene TRBV20-1 combines with J gene TRBJ2-7, with 12 bases fitting TRBD2. The CDR3 totals 14 residues. With V trimmed by 4 bases and J by 2 bases, 3 bases remained unmatched. From germline, CDR1 is DFQATT and CDR2 SNEGSKA (reference sequence). CDR3 sequence reads: CSAKGLAGTYEQYF. The CDR3 nucleotides are TGCAGTGCTAAGGGACTAGCGGGTACCTACGAGCAGTACTTC.

This clonotype was recorded a few times. The V and J genes are TRBV10-3 and TRBJ2-1; D is ambiguous. This CDR3 is 13 amino acids long. The V gene's germline CDR1 is ENHRY and CDR2 SYGVKD. Trimming cost V 6 bases and J 6 bases, with 12 bases left between them. The chain's CDR3 is CAISPDDGNEQFF. In nucleotides, the CDR3 is TGTGCCATCAGCCCCGACGACGGCAATGAGCAGTTCTTC.

This rearrangement joins TRBV12-3 or TRBV12-4 to TRBJ2-6; the D gene is possibly TRBD1 (6 bases). The CDR3 loop spans 17 amino acids. Trimming shortened V by 3 bases and J by 6 bases, and 18 bases separated the two germline ends. The CDR3 is CASSFKTGSFLANVLTF. CDR3 nucleotides: TGTGCCAGCAGTTTTAAGACAGGTTCCTTTCTGGCCAACGTCCTGACTTTC.

This clonotype was seen ten or more times. The chain employs TRBV6-2 or TRBV6-3 and TRBJ2-7; 9 bases are a match to TRBD2. V lost 6 bases and J lost 4; bases outside the gene matches: 7. From germline, CDR1 is MNHEY and CDR2 SVGEGT. The CDR3 runs to 14 residues. CDR3 DNA sequence: TGTGCCAGCAGCACTAGCGGGCTTCATTACGAGCAGTACTTC. Encoded protein: CASSTSGLHYEQYF.

The chain recombines TRBV9 with TRBJ1-4; D is unclear. Trimming removed 0 bases from V and 2 bases from J, with 14 bases in between. The germline gives CDR1 SGDLS, CDR2 YYNGEE. The CDR3 is made up of 17 amino acids. CDR3 DNA sequence: TGTGCCAGCAGCGTAGAAGGCGCGGGGATCACTAATGAAAAACTGTTTTTT. Translating gives CASSVEGAGITNEKLFF.

This clonotype was detected only a few times. V and J are TRBV6-5 and TRBJ2-1; perhaps TRBD2 as D (7 bases). V lost 3 bases to trimming and J lost 6 bases, with 15 bases between them. The V gene's germline CDR1 is MNHEY and CDR2 SVGAGI. The CDR3 runs 15 residues. The CDR3 DNA follows: TGTGCCAGCAGTTATGGGTGGGAGGGGGGCAATGAGCAGTTCTTC. Its translation: CASSYGWEGGNEQFF.

Concerning this clonotype: A read error may produce the germline difference seen at one junction end. The V call is TRBV10-3, the J call TRBJ2-7; D gene ambiguous. Germline loops: CDR1 ENHRY, CDR2 SYGVKD. The length of the CDR3 is 12 residues. The CDR3 spells CAIGSRPEPENF. Written as DNA, the CDR3 is TGTGCCATCGGTTCCCGACCGGAGCCGGAGAACTTC.